This TCR beta chain was retrieved from a study of regulatory T cells in long-lasting Graves disease. Study-wide results and limits: Repertoires from persistent disease leaned toward TRBV28, TRBJ1-2 and TRBJ2-5. The TCR repertoire of persistent Graves' patients was less diverse than that of newly diagnosed ones.

Stated time point: newly diagnosed GD, antithyroid drugs for less than 3 months. PBMC-extracted RNA yielded the TCR library. TCR beta libraries were built with iRepertoire HTBI primers and Arm-PCR of CDR3 regions. MiXCR was run by TCRdb on the multiplex PCR reads, yielding one entry per CDR3 protein. The sample yields about 610,000 distinct CDR3 sequences, more than 15% seen once. V trimming: 4 bases; J trimming: 8 bases; junction bases outside the gene matches: 8. CDR1 is MNHEY, CDR2 SMNVEV, per germline (reference sequence). The CDR3 loop spans 14 amino acids. This clonotype was counted between two and nine times. Antigen: not known. The data also belong to a second study, concerning T cells in Graves' hyperthyroidism and ophthalmopathy.

This specimen was peripheral blood mononuclear cells (PBMCs), taken at new diagnosis, from a patient treated with antithyroid drugs. The sequence was obtained from a man between 18 and 35 years old with Graves disease. The V call is TRBV27, the J call TRBJ2-1, with 7 positions matching TRBD2. The CDR3 spells CASSWSGIWDEQFF. The CDR3 coding sequence is TGTGCCAGCAGTTGGAGCGGGATCTGGGATGAGCAGTTCTTC.